One and the same sample provided the 30 T cell receptor beta chains below, sequenced in a study of CD8+ T cells in alopecia areata. Regarding treatment: oral pan-JAK inhibitor, 5-10 mg twice daily. In each case, RNA was isolated and then reverse transcribed into cDNA as the sequencing template. The method was immunoSEQ multiplex PCR; TCRdb's version includes in-frame clones alone and lacks a portion of them. The sample records about 250,000 clones, 60% being singletons. The source material was CD4+ T cells sorted from blood, sampled around week 53, from a patient treated with tofacitinib. Receptor source: a human donor with alopecia areata.

The chain combines TRBV4-1 with TRBJ2-7; D call uncertain. The ends were cut back, 2 bases at V and 1 base at J, with 12 bases in the middle. The germline CDR1 and CDR2 sequences are MGHRA and YSYEKL. The CDR3 has 15 residues. The CDR3 DNA is TGCGCCAGCAGCCAAACGACATGGATTTCCTACGAGCAGTACTTC. Amino acid sequence: CASSQTTWISYEQYF.

This clone was counted once. J is TRBJ2-7 and V is TRBV25-1; D is perhaps TRBD1 (5 bases). This CDR3 contains 11 residues. The germline gives CDR1 MGHDK, CDR2 SYGVNS. Trimming took off 7 bases at V and 3 bases at J, with 7 bases between the two ends. DNA of the CDR3: TGTGCCAGCAAGCAGGGCTACGAGCAGTACTTC. It is translated as CASKQGYEQYF.

The rearrangement links TRBV9 to TRBJ2-3; D remains ambiguous. The germline V gene has CDR1 SGDLS and CDR2 YYNGEE. Trimming took off 0 bases at V and 3 bases at J, with 8 bases between the two ends. The CDR3 covers 14 residues. In DNA, the CDR3 is TGTGCCAGCAGCGTAGTGATGGGAACAGATACGCAGTATTTT. This encodes CASSVVMGTDTQYF.

The chain employs TRBV2 and TRBJ1-6; D remains unclear. V was pared by 7 bases and J by 7 bases, with 11 bases between. The CDR3 has 13 residues. Germline CDR1 is SNHLY and CDR2 is FYNNEI. The CDR3 loop is CASTADRNSPLHF. CDR3 in DNA: TGTGCCAGCACCGCGGACCGAAATTCACCCCTCCACTTT.

This clone was seen only once. Other DNA variants within this sample encode the same CDR3. V is TRBV30 and J is TRBJ1-6; D remains ambiguous. The V gene lost 3 bases and the J gene lost 4 bases, with 7 bases spanning the gap. This CDR3 is 13 amino acids long. CDR1 and CDR2 from the germline V gene are GTSNPN and SVGIG (reference sequence). CDR3 sequence (DNA): TGTGCCTGGAGCCCCGGTTATAATTCACCCCTCCACTTT. It translates to CAWSPGYNSPLHF.

This clone was observed a few times. This sequence joins TRBV29-1 and TRBJ1-5, with D tentatively TRBD1 (6 bases). V lost 4 bases to trimming and J lost 6 bases, with 13 bases between them. Germline V lookup: CDR1 SQVTM, CDR2 ANQGSEA. CDR3 length equals 13 residues. The CDR3 coding sequence is TGCAGCGTTGCCGCAGGGGTTAGTCAGCCCCAGCATTTT. Its protein product is CSVAAGVSQPQHF.

This sequence joins TRBV5-1 and TRBJ1-2; D remains unclear. The ends were cut back, 0 bases at V and 0 bases at J, with 9 bases in the middle. The CDR3 is made up of 15 amino acids. CDR1 SGHRS and CDR2 YFSETQ come from the germline V gene. CDR3 sequence: CASSLVAEPNYGYTF. DNA of the CDR3: TGCGCCAGCAGCTTGGTAGCAGAACCTAACTATGGCTACACCTTC.

The chain has TRBV27 and TRBJ2-1; D is perhaps TRBD1 or TRBD2 (5 bases each). The CDR3 has 14 residues. Deletions cut 3 bases from V and 6 bases from J, with 12 bases between. The germline V gene encodes CDR1 MNHEY and CDR2 SMNVEV (reference sequence). The CDR3 is CASSLGDAFNEQFF. Written as DNA, the CDR3 is TGTGCCAGCAGTTTGGGGGACGCATTCAATGAGCAGTTCTTC.

V usage is TRBV7-2 and J usage is TRBJ1-2; the match to TRBD1 covers 12 bases. CDR1 is SGHTA and CDR2 is FQGNSA in the germline V gene. V dropped 5 bases and J dropped 7; count of bases not matched to a gene: 5. The CDR3 is 14 amino acids. The CDR3 DNA is TGTGCCAGCAGCAGGGACAGGGGGCAGGGTGGCTACACCTTC. This translates into CASSRDRGQGGYTF.

The chain employs TRBV9 and TRBJ1-4, with 10 bases identical to TRBD1. The CDR3 has 15 amino acids. V was clipped by 0 bases and J by 7 bases; unmatched bases: 3. CDR1 and CDR2 from the germline V gene are SGDLS and YYNGEE. The CDR3 nucleotides are TGTGCCAGCAGCGTAGATGGGACAGGGGCTGAAAAACTGTTTTTT. It encodes CASSVDGTGAEKLFF.

This clone appeared a single time. The CDR3 region is CSVGDGRSGANVLTF. The CDR3, as DNA: TGCAGCGTTGGGGACGGGCGCTCTGGGGCCAACGTCCTGACTTTC. J is TRBJ2-6 and V is TRBV29-1; perhaps D is TRBD1 or TRBD2 (5 bases each). Germline V gene lookup returns CDR1 SQVTM and CDR2 ANQGSEA. V shed 4 bases and J shed 0 bases, with 10 bases lying between them. The CDR3 is 15 amino acids.

The gene calls are TRBV10-3 and TRBJ1-5, with TRBD1 matching over 11 bases. With V trimmed by 4 bases and J by 6 bases, 2 bases remained unmatched. CDR1 is ENHRY, CDR2 SYGVKD, per germline. The CDR3 covers 14 residues. The CDR3 DNA reads as TGTGCCATCAGTGGGGGACAGGGGGGTCAGCCCCAGCATTTT. Translated, it gives CAISGGQGGQPQHF.

The sample holds a few counts of this clone. The gene calls are TRBV29-1 and TRBJ1-5, with no clear D. Germline loops: CDR1 SQVTM, CDR2 ANQGSEA. This CDR3 region has 12 residues. CDR3 in DNA: TGCAGAGACGGAGCGACCAATCAGCCCCAGCATTTT. This codes for CRDGATNQPQHF.

The genes are TRBV18 and TRBJ2-5, with TRBD1 matching 7 bases. The CDR3 extends over 13 amino acids. V trimming: 4 bases; J trimming: 5 bases; junction bases outside the gene matches: 4. The germline V gene encodes CDR1 KGHSH and CDR2 LQKENI. The CDR3 DNA reads as TGTGCCAGCTCACTCGGACAGGAGGAGACCCAGTACTTC. Translated: CASSLGQEETQYF.

The rearrangement joins TRBV30 to TRBJ2-5, with D possibly called TRBD1 or TRBD2 (5 bases each). The CDR3 totals 14 residues. Germline CDR1 reads GTSNPN; CDR2 reads SVGIG (reference sequence). With 3 bases removed from V and 5 bases from J, the gap between germline ends came to 16 bases. CDR3 DNA sequence: TGTGCCTGGAGCCCGGGGCTAGCAGGGGAGACCCAGTACTTC. It encodes CAWSPGLAGETQYF.

The V call is TRBV29-1, the J call TRBJ2-5, with no clear D. Germline assignment: CDR1 SQVTM and CDR2 ANQGSEA. V was clipped by 4 bases and J by 5 bases, with 14 bases between them. The CDR3 spans 13 residues. CDR3 in DNA: TGCAGCGTTGGCCCCGCCAGTGGGGAGACCCAGTACTTC. It yields the protein CSVGPASGETQYF.

This clone has at least ten counts. This chain connects TRBV10-3 to TRBJ1-6, with unresolved D. The CDR3 is 15 residues long. In germline, CDR1 is ENHRY, CDR2 SYGVKD. V was cut by 7 bases and J by 8 bases, with 18 bases left in between. The CDR3 here is CAIMRELTSDSPLHF. DNA of the CDR3: TGTGCCATCATGAGGGAGTTGACGTCGGATTCACCCCTCCACTTT.

The chain employs TRBV10-3 and TRBJ2-5; D gene uncertain. Deletions cut 9 bases from V and 1 base from J, with 12 bases between. Looked up from germline, CDR1 is ENHRY and CDR2 is SYGVKD. The CDR3 is 13 amino acids. The CDR3, as DNA: TGTGCCATAAGCCCAGGTTTCCAAGAGACCCAGTACTTC. Translating it yields CAISPGFQETQYF.

This clone was counted only a few times. The rearrangement uses TRBV25-1 and TRBJ1-1; possibly TRBD1 for D (6 bases). Trimming took 5 bases from V and 10 from J, leaving 17 bases between them. Germline-derived CDR1 and CDR2 are MGHDK and SYGVNS. This CDR3 region has 13 residues. CDR3 sequence (DNA): TGTGCCAGCAGTCAGGGGACGGTAATGCGAGCTTTCTTT. Protein: CASSQGTVMRAFF.

This clone appeared once. The chain has TRBV9 and TRBJ1-4; no reliable D call. Trimming removed 3 bases from V and 13 bases from J, with 13 bases in between. There are 12 residues in the CDR3. Germline CDR1 SGDLS, CDR2 YYNGEE. CDR3 DNA sequence: TGTGCCAGCAGCGCATCGAGTGAGGGACTGTTTTTT. Amino acids: CASSASSEGLFF.

V and J are TRBV25-1 and TRBJ1-2, with D maybe TRBD1 (5 bases). Germline V gives CDR1 MGHDK, CDR2 SYGVNS. This CDR3 region has 13 residues. V shed 3 bases and J shed 8 bases, with 13 bases lying between them. CDR3 in amino acids: CASSDQGLLGYTF. CDR3 coding DNA: TGTGCCAGCAGTGATCAGGGACTATTAGGCTACACCTTC.

V is TRBV5-6 and J is TRBJ1-6; D not certain. Germline V CDR1 and CDR2: SGHDT, YYEEEE. This CDR3 comprises 13 residues. V gave up 4 bases and J gave up 9 bases, with 11 bases separating them. Here the CDR3 DNA reads TGTGCCAGCAGCCCCGTTGCAGGTTCACCCCTCCACTTT. Encoded protein: CASSPVAGSPLHF.

The rearrangement links TRBV9 to TRBJ1-1, with 7 bases that match TRBD1. Germline CDR1 reads SGDLS; CDR2 reads YYNGEE. CDR3 length: 13 residues. The V segment lost 0 bases and the J segment 8 bases; nucleotides outside the gene matches: 4. The CDR3 here is CASSVAGRGEAFF. For the CDR3, the DNA is TGTGCCAGCAGCGTAGCCGGCAGGGGGGAAGCTTTCTTT.

The rearrangement links TRBV27 to TRBJ1-2; D is perhaps TRBD1 (6 bases). Trimming removed 4 bases from V and 0 bases from J, with 9 bases in between. The CDR3 is 14 amino acids. The germline gives CDR1 MNHEY, CDR2 SMNVEV (reference sequence). CDR3 amino acids: CASSSYRANYGYTF. CDR3 sequence (DNA): TGTGCCAGCAGTTCCTACAGGGCTAACTATGGCTACACCTTC.

As DNA, the CDR3 is TGTGCCAGCTCACAGGTAGGGGACGAGCAGTACTTC. As protein: CASSQVGDEQYF. V and J are TRBV18 and TRBJ2-7; tentatively, D is TRBD1 (5 bases). CDR1 and CDR2 from the germline V gene are KGHSH and LQKENI. Deletions cut 4 bases from V and 5 bases from J, with 9 bases between. This CDR3 comprises 12 residues.

J is TRBJ1-5 and V is TRBV7-2; D is unresolved. This CDR3 comprises 13 residues. The V end was cut by 1 base, the J end by 7 bases, with 8 bases between. The germline CDR1 and CDR2 sequences are SGHTA and FQGNSA. In DNA, the CDR3 is TGTGCCAGCAGCTTAGGGCAAAACCAGCCCCAGCATTTT. Translated: CASSLGQNQPQHF. Based on the CDR3 plus reference TRBV7-2 and TRBJ1-5, the full variable domain is GAGVSQSPSNKVTEKGKDVELRCDPISGHTALYWYRQSLGQGLEFLIYFQGNSAPDKSGLPSDRFSAERTGGSVSTLTIQRTQQEDSAVYLCASSLGQNQPQHFGDGTRLSIL.

The chain combines TRBV18 with TRBJ1-1, with 7 bases that match TRBD1. CDR1 and CDR2 from the germline V gene are KGHSH and LQKENI. Trimming at V came to 4 bases and at J to 5 bases, leaving 16 bases not matched to a gene. The CDR3 has 17 amino acids. The CDR3 bases are TGTGCCAGCTCACTTCTTGGGGACAGTCCCCCGAGGACTGAAGCTTTCTTT. Amino acid sequence: CASSLLGDSPPRTEAFF.

The J gene is TRBJ2-7, the V gene TRBV5-4, with TRBD2 as a possible D gene (5 bases). V lost 5 bases to trimming and J lost 5 bases, with 14 bases between them. The CDR3 spans 13 residues. Germline CDR1 SGHNT, CDR2 YYREEE (reference sequence). The CDR3 coding sequence is TGTGCCAGCAGTGGAAGGGAGATCGACGAGCAGTACTTC. This encodes CASSGREIDEQYF.

The genes are TRBV30 and TRBJ2-7; D gene unclear. The CDR3 is 11 amino acids. V shed 2 bases and J shed 5 bases, with 7 bases lying between them. Per the germline V gene, CDR1 is GTSNPN and CDR2 is SVGIG (reference sequence). This CDR3 reads CAWSSVNEQYF. As DNA, the CDR3 is TGTGCCTGGAGTTCAGTAAACGAGCAGTACTTC. The complete variable domain, with remaining parts taken from reference TRBV30 and TRBJ2-7, reads SQTIHQWPATLVQPVGSPLSLECTVEGTSNPNLYWYRQAAGRGLQLLFYSVGIGQISSEVPQNLSASRPQDRQFILSSKKLLLSDSGFYLCAWSSVNEQYFGPGTRLTVT.

With regard to this clone: The sample holds other DNA sequences that translate to the same CDR3. This chain uses TRBV30 with TRBJ1-5; D remains unclear. Trimming left V 1 base short and J 1 base short, with 5 bases between. The CDR3 contains 13 residues. Germline lookup yields CDR1 GTSNPN and CDR2 SVGIG (reference sequence). CDR3 DNA: TGTGCCTGGAGTGGTGGGAGCAATCAGCCCCAGCATTTT. Its protein product is CAWSGGSNQPQHF.